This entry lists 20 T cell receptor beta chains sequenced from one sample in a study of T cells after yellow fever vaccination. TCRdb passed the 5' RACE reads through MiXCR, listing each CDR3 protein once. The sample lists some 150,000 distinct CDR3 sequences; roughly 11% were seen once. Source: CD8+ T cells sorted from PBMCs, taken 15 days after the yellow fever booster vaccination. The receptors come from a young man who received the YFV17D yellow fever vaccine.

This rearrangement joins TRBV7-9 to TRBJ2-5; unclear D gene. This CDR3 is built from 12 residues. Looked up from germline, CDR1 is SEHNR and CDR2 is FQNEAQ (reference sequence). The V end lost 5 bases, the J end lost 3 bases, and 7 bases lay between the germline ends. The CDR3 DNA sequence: TGTGCCAGCAGCCAACAAGAAGAGACCCAGTACTTC. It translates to CASSQQEETQYF.

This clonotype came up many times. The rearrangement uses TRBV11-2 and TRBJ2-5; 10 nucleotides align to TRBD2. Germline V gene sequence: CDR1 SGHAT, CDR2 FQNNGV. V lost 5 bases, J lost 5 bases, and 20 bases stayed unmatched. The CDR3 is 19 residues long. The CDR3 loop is CASSPYPGSSGGAKETQYF. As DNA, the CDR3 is TGTGCCAGCAGCCCCTATCCGGGGTCCAGCGGGGGGGCCAAGGAGACCCAGTACTTC. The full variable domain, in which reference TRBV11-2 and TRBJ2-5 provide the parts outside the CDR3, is EAGVAQSPRYKIIEKRQSVAFWCNPISGHATLYWYQQILGQGPKLLIQFQNNGVVDDSQLPKDRFSAERLKGVDSTLKIQPAKLEDSAVYLCASSPYPGSSGGAKETQYFGPGTRLLVL.

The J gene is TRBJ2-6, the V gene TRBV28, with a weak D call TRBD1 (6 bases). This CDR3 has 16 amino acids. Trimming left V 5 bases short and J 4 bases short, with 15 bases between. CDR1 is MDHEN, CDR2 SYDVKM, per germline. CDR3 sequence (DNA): TGTGCCAGCAGTGCTACTACAGGGCGCGGGGCCAACGTCCTGACTTTC. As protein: CASSATTGRGANVLTF.

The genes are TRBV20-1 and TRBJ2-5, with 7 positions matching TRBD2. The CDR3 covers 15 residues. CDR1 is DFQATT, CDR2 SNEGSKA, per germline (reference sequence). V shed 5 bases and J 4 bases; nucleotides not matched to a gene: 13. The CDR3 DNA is TGCAGTGCTCGCTGGATGCGGGGGATGGCAGAGACCCAGTACTTC. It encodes CSARWMRGMAETQYF.

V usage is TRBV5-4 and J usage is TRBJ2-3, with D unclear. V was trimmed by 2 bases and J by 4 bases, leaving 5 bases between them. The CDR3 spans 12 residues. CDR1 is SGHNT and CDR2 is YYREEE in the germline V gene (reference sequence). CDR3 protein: CASSFRSDTQYF. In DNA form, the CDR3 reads TGTGCCAGCAGCTTCCGGTCAGATACGCAGTATTTT.

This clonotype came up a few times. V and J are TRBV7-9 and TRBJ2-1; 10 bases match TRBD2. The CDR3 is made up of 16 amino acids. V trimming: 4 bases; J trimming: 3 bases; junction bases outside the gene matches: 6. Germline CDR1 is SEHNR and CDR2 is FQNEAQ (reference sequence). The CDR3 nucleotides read TGTGCCAGCAGCTCAGAGCGGGGGGGCCTCTACAATGAGCAGTTCTTC. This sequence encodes CASSSERGGLYNEQFF. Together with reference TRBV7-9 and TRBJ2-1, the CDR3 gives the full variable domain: DTGVSQNPRHKITKRGQNVTFRCDPISEHNRLYWYRQTLGQGPEFLTYFQNEAQLEKSRLLSDRFSAERPKGSFSTLEIQRTEQGDSAMYLCASSSERGGLYNEQFFGPGTRLTVL.

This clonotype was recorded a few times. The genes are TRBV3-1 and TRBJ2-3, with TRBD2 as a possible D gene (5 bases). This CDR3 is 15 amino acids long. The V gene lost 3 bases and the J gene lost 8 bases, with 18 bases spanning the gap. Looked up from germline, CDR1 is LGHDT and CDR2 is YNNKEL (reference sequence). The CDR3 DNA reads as TGTGCCAGCAGCCACATCATGTCCCCACGGGGTACGCAGTATTTT. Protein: CASSHIMSPRGTQYF.

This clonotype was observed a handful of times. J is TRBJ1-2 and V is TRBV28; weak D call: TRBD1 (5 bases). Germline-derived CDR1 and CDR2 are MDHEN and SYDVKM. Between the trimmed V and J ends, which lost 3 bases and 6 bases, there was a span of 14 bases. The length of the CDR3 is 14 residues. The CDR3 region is CASSFQTRADGYTF. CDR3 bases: TGTGCCAGCAGTTTCCAGACCAGGGCCGATGGCTACACCTTC.

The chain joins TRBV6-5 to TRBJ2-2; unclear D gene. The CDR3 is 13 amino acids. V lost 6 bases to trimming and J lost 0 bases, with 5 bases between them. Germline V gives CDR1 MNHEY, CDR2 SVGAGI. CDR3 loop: CASSRSNTGELFF. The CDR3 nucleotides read TGTGCCAGCAGCCGCTCGAACACCGGGGAGCTGTTTTTT.

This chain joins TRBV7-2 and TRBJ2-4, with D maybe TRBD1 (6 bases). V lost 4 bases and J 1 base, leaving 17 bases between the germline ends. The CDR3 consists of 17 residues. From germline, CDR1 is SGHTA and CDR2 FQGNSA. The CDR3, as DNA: TGTGCCAGCAGCTCCCACAGGGACGCGGCGGCCAAAAACATTCAGTACTTC. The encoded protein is CASSSHRDAAAKNIQYF. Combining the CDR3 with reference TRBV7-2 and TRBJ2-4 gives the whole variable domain GAGVSQSPSNKVTEKGKDVELRCDPISGHTALYWYRQSLGQGLEFLIYFQGNSAPDKSGLPSDRFSAERTGGSVSTLTIQRTQQEDSAVYLCASSSHRDAAAKNIQYFGAGTRLSVL.

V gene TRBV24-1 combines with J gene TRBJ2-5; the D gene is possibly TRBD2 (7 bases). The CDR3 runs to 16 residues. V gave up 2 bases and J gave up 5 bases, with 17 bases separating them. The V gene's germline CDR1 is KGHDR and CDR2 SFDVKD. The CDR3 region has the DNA TGTGCCACCAGTGATTATCCAGGGGAGGGTTGGGAGACCCAGTACTTC. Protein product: CATSDYPGEGWETQYF.

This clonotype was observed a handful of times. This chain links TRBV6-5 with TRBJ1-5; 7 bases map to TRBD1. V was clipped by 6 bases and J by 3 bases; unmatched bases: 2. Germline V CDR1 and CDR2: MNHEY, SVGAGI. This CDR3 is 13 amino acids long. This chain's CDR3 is CASRGQSNQPQHF. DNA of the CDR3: TGTGCCAGCAGGGGACAGTCCAATCAGCCCCAGCATTTT.

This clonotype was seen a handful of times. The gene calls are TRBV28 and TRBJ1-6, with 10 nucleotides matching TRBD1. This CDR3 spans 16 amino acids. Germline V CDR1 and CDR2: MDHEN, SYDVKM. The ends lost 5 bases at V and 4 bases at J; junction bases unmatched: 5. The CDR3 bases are TGTGCCAGCAGTCCGGACAGGGGGGCGTATAATTCACCCCTCCACTTT. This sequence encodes CASSPDRGAYNSPLHF.

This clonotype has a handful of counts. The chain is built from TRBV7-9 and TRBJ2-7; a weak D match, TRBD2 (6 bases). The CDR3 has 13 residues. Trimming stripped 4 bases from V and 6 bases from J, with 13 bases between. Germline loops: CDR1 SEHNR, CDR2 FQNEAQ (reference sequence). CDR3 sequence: CASSSGGNGEQYV. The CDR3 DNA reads TGTGCCAGCAGCTCAGGCGGGAACGGCGAGCAGTACGTC.

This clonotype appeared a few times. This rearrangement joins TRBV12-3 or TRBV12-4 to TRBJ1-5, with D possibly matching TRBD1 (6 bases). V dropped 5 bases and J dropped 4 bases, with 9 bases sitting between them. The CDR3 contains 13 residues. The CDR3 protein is CASSSTGNQPQHF. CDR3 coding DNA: TGTGCCAGCAGTAGTACAGGGAATCAGCCCCAGCATTTT.

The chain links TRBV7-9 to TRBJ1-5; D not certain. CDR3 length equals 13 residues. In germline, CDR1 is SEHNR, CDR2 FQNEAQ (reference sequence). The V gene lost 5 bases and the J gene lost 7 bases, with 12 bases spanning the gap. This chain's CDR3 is CASSPPGEQPQHF. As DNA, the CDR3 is TGTGCCAGCAGCCCCCCGGGCGAGCAGCCCCAGCATTTT.

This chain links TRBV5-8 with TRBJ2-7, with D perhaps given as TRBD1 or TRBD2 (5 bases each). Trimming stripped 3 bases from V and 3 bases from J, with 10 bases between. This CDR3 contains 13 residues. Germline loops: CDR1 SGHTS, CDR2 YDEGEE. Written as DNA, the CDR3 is TGTGCCAGCAGCTCGGGACCGCTCTACGAGCAGTACTTC. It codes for CASSSGPLYEQYF.

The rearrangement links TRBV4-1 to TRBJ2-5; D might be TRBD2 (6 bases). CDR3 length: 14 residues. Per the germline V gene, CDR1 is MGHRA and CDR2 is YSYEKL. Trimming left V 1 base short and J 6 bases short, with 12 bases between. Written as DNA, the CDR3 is TGCGCCAGCAGCCAAGGGAGGGACTTGAAGACCCAGTACTTC. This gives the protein CASSQGRDLKTQYF.

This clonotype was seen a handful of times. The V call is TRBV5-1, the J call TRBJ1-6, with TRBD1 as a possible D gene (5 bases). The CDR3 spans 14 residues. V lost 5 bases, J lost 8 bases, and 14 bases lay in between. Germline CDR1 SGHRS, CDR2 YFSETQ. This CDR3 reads CASSSRMGHSPLHF. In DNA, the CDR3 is TGCGCCAGCAGTTCGCGGATGGGACATTCACCCCTCCACTTT. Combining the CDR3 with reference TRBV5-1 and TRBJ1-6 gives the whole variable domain KAGVTQTPRYLIKTRGQQVTLSCSPISGHRSVSWYQQTPGQGLQFLFEYFSETQRNKGNFPGRFSGRQFSNSRSEMNVSTLELGDSALYLCASSSRMGHSPLHFGNGTRLTVT.

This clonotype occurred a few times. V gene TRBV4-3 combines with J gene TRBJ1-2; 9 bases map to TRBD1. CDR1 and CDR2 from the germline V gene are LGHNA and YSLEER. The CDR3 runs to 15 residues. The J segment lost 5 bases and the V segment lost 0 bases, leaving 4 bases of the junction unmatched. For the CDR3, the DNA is TGCGCCAGCAGCCAAGATTGGACAGGGGCTTATGGCTACACCTTC. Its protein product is CASSQDWTGAYGYTF.